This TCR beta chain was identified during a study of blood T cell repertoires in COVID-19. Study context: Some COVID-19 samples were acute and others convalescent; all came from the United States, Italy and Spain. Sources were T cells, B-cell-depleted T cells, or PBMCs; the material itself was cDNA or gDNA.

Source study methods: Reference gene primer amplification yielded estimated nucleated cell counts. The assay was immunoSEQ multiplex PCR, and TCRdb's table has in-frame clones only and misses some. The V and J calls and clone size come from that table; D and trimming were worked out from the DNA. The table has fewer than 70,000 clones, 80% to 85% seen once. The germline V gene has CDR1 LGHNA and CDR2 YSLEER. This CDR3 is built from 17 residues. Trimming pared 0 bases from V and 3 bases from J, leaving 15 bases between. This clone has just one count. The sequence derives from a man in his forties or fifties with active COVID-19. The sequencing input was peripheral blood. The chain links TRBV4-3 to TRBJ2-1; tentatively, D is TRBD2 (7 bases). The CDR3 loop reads CASSQDRGGDVYNEQFF. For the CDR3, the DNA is TGCGCCAGCAGCCAAGATAGGGGGGGGGACGTCTACAATGAGCAGTTCTTC.